These 25 T cell receptor beta chains were sequenced from one sample in a study of cytomegalovirus exposure and HLA in healthy donors. The PCR employed 60 Vbeta primers together with 13 Jbeta primers. Assay used: immunoSEQ multiplex PCR; TCRdb lists only in-frame clones, some missing. The data contain about 88,000 clones, over 80% of them singletons. The sequencing input was PBMCs. All receptors derive from a man younger than 35 in good health and CMV-seronegative.

The V gene is TRBV7-2, the J gene TRBJ2-7; 11 bases align to TRBD2. Germline V lookup: CDR1 SGHTA, CDR2 FQGNSA. This CDR3 region has 19 residues. V trimming: 2 bases; J trimming: 2 bases; junction bases outside the gene matches: 14. In DNA form, the CDR3 reads TGTGCCAGCAGCTTACGTAGACTAGCGGGAACTCTACCCACCTACGAGCAGTACTTC. Amino acids: CASSLRRLAGTLPTYEQYF. Looking up the rest from reference TRBV7-2 and TRBJ2-7 gives the full variable domain: GAGVSQSPSNKVTEKGKDVELRCDPISGHTALYWYRQSLGQGLEFLIYFQGNSAPDKSGLPSDRFSAERTGGSVSTLTIQRTQQEDSAVYLCASSLRRLAGTLPTYEQYFGPGTRLTVT.

This clone is a singleton in its sample. V gene TRBV5-1 combines with J gene TRBJ2-2, with 8 bases that match TRBD1. The germline gives CDR1 SGHRS, CDR2 YFSETQ. The CDR3 runs to 18 residues. With 2 bases clipped from V and 5 bases from J, the junction kept 14 bases outside the gene matches. This CDR3 reads CASSFFLRDRGGTGELFF. CDR3 nucleotides: TGCGCCAGCAGCTTTTTTCTTCGTGACAGGGGTGGTACCGGGGAGCTGTTTTTT.

The chain links TRBV6-1 to TRBJ2-3; 9 bases fit TRBD2. CDR3 length equals 16 residues. Germline values: CDR1 MNHNS, CDR2 SASEGT. Unmatched junction bases numbered 7, after V lost 4 bases and J lost 2 bases. CDR3 protein: CASSVGCGRATDTQYF. The CDR3 nucleotides read TGTGCCAGCAGTGTTGGGTGCGGGAGGGCCACAGATACGCAGTATTTT.

The chain recombines TRBV28 with TRBJ1-2; no clear D gene. The CDR3 contains 15 residues. Germline V CDR1 and CDR2: MDHEN, SYDVKM. Trimming removed 2 bases from V and 5 bases from J, with 15 bases in between. The CDR3 protein is CASSLGVGLQYGYTF. The CDR3 DNA reads as TGTGCCAGCAGTTTAGGAGTAGGCCTCCAGTATGGCTACACCTTC.

The chain recombines TRBV13 with TRBJ2-1; D is perhaps TRBD1 (6 bases). Trimming removed 2 bases at V and 9 bases at J, with 17 bases between. The CDR3 length is 15 residues. Germline V gene sequence: CDR1 PRHDT, CDR2 FYEKMQ (reference sequence). CDR3 residues: CASSLRGSPRREQFF. The CDR3 bases are TGTGCCAGCAGCTTAAGGGGGTCCCCCCGGCGTGAGCAGTTCTTC.

V usage is TRBV4-1 and J usage is TRBJ2-7, with D unclear. The CDR3 is 14 amino acids. Germline V lookup: CDR1 MGHRA, CDR2 YSYEKL. V was trimmed by 0 bases and J by 1 base, leaving 7 bases between them. This chain's CDR3 is CASSQDGASYEQYF. Written as DNA, the CDR3 is TGCGCCAGCAGCCAAGATGGAGCATCCTACGAGCAGTACTTC.

V usage is TRBV7-2 and J usage is TRBJ1-5, with 7 bases that match TRBD1. The trim removed 1 base at V and 4 bases at J, leaving 4 bases unmatched. Germline CDR1 reads SGHTA; CDR2 reads FQGNSA. The CDR3 loop spans 15 amino acids. For the CDR3, the DNA is TGTGCCAGCAGCTTAGGGGGACAGTTTAATCAGCCCCAGCATTTT. It is translated as CASSLGGQFNQPQHF.

The rearrangement uses TRBV28 and TRBJ2-3; possibly TRBD2 for D (6 bases). Trimming cost V 5 bases and J 6 bases, with 21 bases left between them. The CDR3 consists of 16 residues. Germline V lookup: CDR1 MDHEN, CDR2 SYDVKM. As DNA, the CDR3 is TGTGCCAGCAGTATAACGACTCCCTCGGGGGTGGATACGCAGTATTTT. Translation: CASSITTPSGVDTQYF.

This clone appeared a single time. The V and J genes are TRBV19 and TRBJ2-7; 8 bases map to TRBD1. The V gene's germline CDR1 is LNHDA and CDR2 SQIVND (reference sequence). The CDR3 contains 15 residues. Germline trimming cut 5 bases from V and 3 bases from J; bases unmatched to any gene: 9. CDR3 sequence reads: CASSLTGTGDYEQYF. The CDR3 coding sequence is TGTGCCAGTAGTCTTACCGGGACAGGAGACTACGAGCAGTACTTC.

This clone is a singleton in its sample. The rearrangement uses TRBV4-1 and TRBJ1-6; a weak D match, TRBD1 (5 bases). V gave up 8 bases and J gave up 3 bases, with 17 bases separating them. CDR1 is MGHRA and CDR2 is YSYEKL in the germline V gene. The length of the CDR3 is 16 residues. CDR3 residues: CASALEGQGYNSPLHF. CDR3 bases: TGCGCCAGCGCATTGGAGGGGCAGGGCTATAATTCACCCCTCCACTTT.

This clone was seen a single time. This sequence joins TRBV5-4 and TRBJ2-3, with 8 bases aligning to TRBD1. This CDR3 is built from 16 residues. Germline V gene sequence: CDR1 SGHNT, CDR2 YYREEE (reference sequence). With V trimmed by 4 bases and J by 0 bases, 7 bases remained unmatched. This chain's CDR3 is CASSPWDRMSTDTQYF. For the CDR3, the DNA is TGTGCCAGCAGCCCCTGGGACAGGATGAGCACAGATACGCAGTATTTT.

This clone came up a few times. J is TRBJ2-1 and V is TRBV4-2, with D perhaps matching TRBD1 (6 bases). Germline CDR1 is LGHNA and CDR2 is YNFKEQ. V was shortened by 1 base and J by 0 bases, with 22 bases between the two germline ends. This CDR3 has 20 residues. The CDR3 protein is CASSQVRTGKFTFSYNEQFF. CDR3 nucleotide sequence: TGTGCCAGCAGCCAAGTCCGAACAGGGAAGTTTACCTTCTCCTACAATGAGCAGTTCTTC.

The chain combines TRBV29-1 with TRBJ1-4; D uncertain. CDR3 size: 13 residues. Trimming pared 7 bases from V and 0 bases from J, leaving 9 bases between. Germline V gives CDR1 SQVTM, CDR2 ANQGSEA. The DNA for the CDR3 is TGCAGCGGGAGGGAAACAACTAATGAAAAACTGTTTTTT. Translation: CSGRETTNEKLFF.

The chain is built from TRBV9 and TRBJ2-3; 10 bases map to TRBD2. The germline V gene encodes CDR1 SGDLS and CDR2 YYNGEE. The CDR3 has 16 amino acids. V trimming: 3 bases; J trimming: 5 bases; junction bases outside the gene matches: 9. The CDR3 is CASSGSAGGPGDTQYF. In nucleotides, the CDR3 is TGTGCCAGCAGCGGATCAGCGGGAGGGCCGGGAGATACGCAGTATTTT.

This chain joins TRBV28 and TRBJ1-2, with 7 nucleotides matching TRBD1. The CDR3 sequence is 18 residues long. CDR1 is MDHEN and CDR2 is SYDVKM in the germline V gene. Trimming cost V 1 base and J 2 bases; bases outside gene matches: 13. CDR3 protein: CASSLYSLGTANNYGYTF. In nucleotides, the CDR3 is TGTGCCAGCAGTTTATATTCTTTGGGGACAGCTAACAACTATGGCTACACCTTC.

The V call is TRBV20-1, the J call TRBJ2-7; TRBD1 is a possible D gene (5 bases). Germline CDR1 and CDR2: DFQATT and SNEGSKA (reference sequence). CDR3 length equals 11 residues. V was shortened by 1 base and J by 4 bases, with 5 bases between the two germline ends. In DNA form, the CDR3 reads TGCAGTGCTAGAGCAGGGTACGAGCAGTACTTC. Protein product: CSARAGYEQYF.

The rearrangement joins TRBV4-1 to TRBJ2-7, with TRBD2 as a possible D gene (6 bases). Germline V lookup: CDR1 MGHRA, CDR2 YSYEKL. V gave up 2 bases and J gave up 3 bases, with 17 bases separating them. The length of the CDR3 is 16 residues. The CDR3 DNA sequence: TGCGCCAGCAGCCAAATGGGGCTAGCGATACGCTACGAGCAGTACTTC. Translation gives CASSQMGLAIRYEQYF.

The rearrangement uses TRBV28 and TRBJ2-3, with D maybe TRBD2 (5 bases). The CDR3 totals 18 residues. Germline assignment: CDR1 MDHEN and CDR2 SYDVKM. V gave up 8 bases and J gave up 5 bases, with 29 bases separating them. CDR3 sequence (DNA): TGTGCCAGCCCCCCCACGCTGGGCGGGTTTTCTGATATAGATACGCAGTATTTT. Its translation is CASPPTLGGFSDIDTQYF.

The genes are TRBV7-2 and TRBJ2-4; D is undetermined. This CDR3 comprises 13 residues. Germline CDR1 SGHTA, CDR2 FQGNSA. The V end lost 5 bases, the J end lost 0 bases, and 5 bases lay between the germline ends. The CDR3 reads CASSQLAKNIQYF. In nucleotides, the CDR3 is TGTGCCAGCAGCCAACTAGCCAAAAACATTCAGTACTTC.

In its sample, this clone was seen once. The chain recombines TRBV27 with TRBJ2-1, with a possible D match to TRBD2 (6 bases). Per the germline V gene, CDR1 is MNHEY and CDR2 is SMNVEV (reference sequence). The V end was cut by 6 bases, the J end by 0 bases, with 12 bases between. The CDR3 is 15 residues long. The DNA for the CDR3 is TGTGCCAGCAGACCCCGGGAGAGCTCCTACAATGAGCAGTTCTTC. Translated, it gives CASRPRESSYNEQFF.

The genes are TRBV9 and TRBJ1-1; D may be TRBD1 (5 bases). The V and J ends lost 0 bases and 2 bases respectively, with 8 bases between them. Germline V gene sequence: CDR1 SGDLS, CDR2 YYNGEE. The CDR3 runs 14 residues. DNA of the CDR3: TGTGCCAGCAGCGTAGCGGGGGAAAACACTGAAGCTTTCTTT. This sequence encodes CASSVAGENTEAFF. The whole variable domain, filled in from reference TRBV9 and TRBJ1-1, reads DSGVTQTPKHLITATGQRVTLRCSPRSGDLSVYWYQQSLDQGLQFLIQYYNGEERAKGNILERFSAQQFPDLHSELNLSSLELGDSALYFCASSVAGENTEAFFGQGTRLTVV.

In this sample, this clone turned up once. V and J are TRBV2 and TRBJ2-1; 13 bases line up with TRBD2. The CDR3 is 17 residues long. The V gene's germline CDR1 is SNHLY and CDR2 FYNNEI. V dropped 6 bases and J dropped 5; count of bases not matched to a gene: 10. The CDR3 region is CASSATSGRIRNNEQFF. DNA of the CDR3: TGTGCCAGCAGCGCGACTAGCGGGAGGATTCGTAACAATGAGCAGTTCTTC.

The chain joins TRBV6-1 to TRBJ1-3, with 9 bases fitting TRBD1. CDR3 size: 16 residues. J was trimmed by 4 bases and V by 4 bases; bases with no gene match: 8. Germline CDR1 and CDR2: MNHNS and SASEGT. CDR3 in amino acids: CASSGYQDRGGNTIYF. CDR3 DNA: TGTGCCAGCAGTGGATATCAGGACAGGGGAGGAAACACCATATATTTT.

Here the CDR3 reads CASRLQGPPSYGYTF. Here the CDR3 DNA reads TGTGCCAGCCGGCTACAGGGGCCGCCTTCTTATGGCTACACCTTC. The rearrangement joins TRBV2 to TRBJ1-2; TRBD1 matches 7 bases. Germline values: CDR1 SNHLY, CDR2 FYNNEI. The CDR3 is 15 residues long. Trimming cost V 8 bases and J 5 bases; bases outside gene matches: 14.

This chain connects TRBV6-1 to TRBJ2-2; perhaps TRBD2 as D (5 bases). Germline V CDR1 and CDR2: MNHNS, SASEGT. Trimming took 10 bases from V and 4 from J, leaving 13 bases between them. The CDR3 consists of 13 residues. CDR3 in DNA: TGTGCCATCCTAGCCCTAGGCACCGGGGAGCTGTTTTTT. It encodes CAILALGTGELFF.